One sample yielded the 28 T cell receptor beta chains listed below, sequenced in a study of cytomegalovirus exposure and HLA in healthy donors (dated by TCRdb to between 2016 and 2019). Receptor libraries were prepared by the immunoSEQ multiplex PCR assay. In TCRdb, the immuneACCESS table is reduced to in-frame sequences with V and J assigned. These tables do not hold every clone; where another copy was compared, an unresolved V gene accounts for under half, and the others remain unexplained. This sample gives hundreds of thousands of clones in total; roughly 84% of them show up just once. The top ten clones comprise approximately 2% of the sample. The specimen was PBMCs. These receptors were obtained from a woman younger than 30 in good health and CMV-seropositive.

The gene calls are TRBV4-1 and TRBJ1-2; 7 nucleotides match TRBD1. CDR3 length equals 16 residues. With 3 bases clipped from V and 0 bases from J, the junction kept 7 bases outside the gene matches. Germline V gene sequence: CDR1 MGHRA, CDR2 YSYEKL. CDR3 sequence reads: CASSQPGTVANYGYTF. Here the CDR3 DNA reads TGCGCCAGCAGCCAGCCGGGGACAGTTGCTAACTATGGCTACACCTTC.

The V call is TRBV4-1, the J call TRBJ2-7; no definite D call. V dropped 3 bases and J dropped 0 bases, with 9 bases sitting between them. Germline CDR1 is MGHRA and CDR2 is YSYEKL. The CDR3 contains 14 residues. This CDR3 is CASSHVKSSYEQYF. The CDR3 DNA sequence: TGCGCCAGCAGCCACGTCAAGAGCTCCTACGAGCAGTACTTC.

The gene calls are TRBV13 and TRBJ2-5, with 8 bases that match TRBD2. CDR1 and CDR2 (germline): PRHDT, FYEKMQ (reference sequence). V trimming: 4 bases; J trimming: 2 bases; junction bases outside the gene matches: 6. The CDR3 runs 15 residues. The CDR3 DNA follows: TGTGCCAGCAGCTCAACCACTAGCGGACAAGAGACCCAGTACTTC. Protein: CASSSTTSGQETQYF.

The chain combines TRBV27 with TRBJ1-1; 9 positions match TRBD1. J lost 2 bases, V lost 5 bases, and 9 bases had no gene match. CDR3 length equals 16 residues. Germline V gives CDR1 MNHEY, CDR2 SMNVEV (reference sequence). The CDR3 DNA reads as TGTGCCAGCAGTGCCCCCGGGACAGGGAGAAACACTGAAGCTTTCTTT. As protein: CASSAPGTGRNTEAFF.

V and J are TRBV5-1 and TRBJ2-1, with 7 bases matching TRBD2. Per the germline V gene, CDR1 is SGHRS and CDR2 is YFSETQ. The length of the CDR3 is 14 residues. V lost 2 bases and J lost 5; bases outside the gene matches: 4. The CDR3 nucleotides read TGCGCCAGCAGCTTTACGGGGGGAAACAATGAGCAGTTCTTC. It codes for CASSFTGGNNEQFF.

The V gene is TRBV4-2, the J gene TRBJ1-1; D not resolved. The CDR3 has 13 amino acids. The V and J ends lost 3 bases and 3 bases respectively, with 8 bases between them. Germline assignment: CDR1 LGHNA and CDR2 YNFKEQ. CDR3 in DNA: TGTGCCAGCAGCCAGCGGCTCGACACTGAAGCTTTCTTT. It specifies CASSQRLDTEAFF.

The DNA for the CDR3 is TGTGCCAGCAGCCCAGGGGGACCGTTAGACTACGAGCAGTACTTC. It specifies CASSPGGPLDYEQYF. This chain links TRBV13 with TRBJ2-7; 7 nucleotides match TRBD1. J gave up 3 bases and V 5 bases, and 10 bases lay outside the gene matches. CDR1 is PRHDT, CDR2 FYEKMQ, per germline (reference sequence). This CDR3 has 15 amino acids.

About this clone: Other DNA sequences from this sample encode an identical CDR3 as well. V and J are TRBV7-3 and TRBJ1-1; D is perhaps TRBD1 (6 bases). The CDR3 runs to 13 residues. The V gene's germline CDR1 is SGHTA and CDR2 FQGTGA. V was pared by 4 bases and J by 1 base, with 7 bases between. CDR3 DNA: TGTGCCAGCAGCTCGACAGGGAACACTGAAGCTTTCTTT. Translating gives CASSSTGNTEAFF.

The chain couples TRBV6-4 to TRBJ1-1; 7 nucleotides align to TRBD1. Per germline, CDR1 MRHNA and CDR2 SNTAGT. V was pared by 8 bases and J by 1 base, with 4 bases of the junction left unmatched. The CDR3 sequence is 13 residues long. CDR3: CASGGQKNTEAFF. The DNA of the CDR3 is TGTGCCAGCGGGGGACAGAAGAACACTGAAGCTTTCTTT.

V is TRBV15 and J is TRBJ1-3; D is uncertain. Germline values: CDR1 LNHNV, CDR2 YYDKDF (reference sequence). The CDR3 is 13 residues long. V dropped 5 bases and J dropped 2 bases, with 7 bases sitting between them. CDR3 amino acids: CATSGRTGNTIYF. The CDR3 nucleotides are TGTGCCACCAGCGGGCGTACTGGAAACACCATATATTTT.

The V and J genes are TRBV29-1 and TRBJ2-2; D may be TRBD1 (6 bases). Trimming left V 6 bases short and J 1 base short, with 9 bases between. The CDR3 extends over 13 amino acids. The germline CDR1 and CDR2 sequences are SQVTM and ANQGSEA. CDR3 DNA sequence: TGCAGCGTCGGGACAAAGAACACCGGGGAGCTGTTTTTT. Its protein product is CSVGTKNTGELFF.

CDR3 coding DNA: TGCGCCAGCAGCTTGTCGGGACAGGGTCTGATCTATGGCTACACCTTC. It yields the protein CASSLSGQGLIYGYTF. The V gene is TRBV5-1, the J gene TRBJ1-2; 9 nucleotides align to TRBD1. V lost 1 base to trimming and J lost 4 bases; unmatched junction nucleotides: 8. CDR1 and CDR2 (germline): SGHRS, YFSETQ. The CDR3 is 16 residues long.

The chain carries TRBV28 and TRBJ2-7; D possibly corresponds to TRBD2 (5 bases). V was shortened by 4 bases and J by 1 base, with 17 bases between the two germline ends. The CDR3 is 16 amino acids. Germline V CDR1 and CDR2: MDHEN, SYDVKM. The CDR3 region has the DNA TGTGCCAGCAGTTCCCCCGGCGAGCGGAGTTCCTACGAGCAGTACTTC. It encodes CASSSPGERSSYEQYF. The whole variable domain, filled in from reference TRBV28 and TRBJ2-7, reads DVKVTQSSRYLVKRTGEKVFLECVQDMDHENMFWYRQDPGLGLRLIYFSYDVKMKEKGDIPEGYSVSREKKERFSLILESASTNQTSMYLCASSSPGERSSYEQYFGPGTRLTVT.

CDR3: CASFTAPGGSYEQYF. The CDR3 DNA reads as TGTGCCAGCTTTACTGCCCCGGGGGGATCCTACGAGCAGTACTTC. The chain carries TRBV7-8 and TRBJ2-7; 7 bases map to TRBD2. The CDR3 covers 15 residues. CDR1 is SGHVS and CDR2 is FQNEAQ in the germline V gene. V lost 8 bases and J lost 1; bases outside the gene matches: 11. The full variable domain, in which reference TRBV7-8 and TRBJ2-7 provide the parts outside the CDR3, is GAGVSQSPRYKVAKRGQDVALRCDPISGHVSLFWYQQALGQGPEFLTYFQNEAQLDKSGLPSDRFFAERPEGSVSTLKIQRTQQEDSAVYLCASFTAPGGSYEQYFGPGTRLTVT.

The chain is built from TRBV19 and TRBJ2-1; D not certain. Germline CDR1 and CDR2: LNHDA and SQIVND (reference sequence). V gave up 8 bases and J gave up 3 bases, with 20 bases separating them. CDR3 length equals 16 residues. In DNA, the CDR3 is TGTGCCAGTCTCCCGACTTCAGCCCCGTACTACAATGAGCAGTTCTTC. Protein sequence: CASLPTSAPYYNEQFF.

In its sample, this clone was seen once. The V and J genes are TRBV7-3 and TRBJ2-2; D ambiguous. With 5 bases removed from V and 1 base from J, the gap between germline ends came to 8 bases. Germline CDR1 reads SGHTA; CDR2 reads FQGTGA. The CDR3 runs to 14 residues. CDR3 in amino acids: CASSPSGNTGELFF. CDR3 nucleotides: TGTGCCAGCAGCCCCTCCGGGAACACCGGGGAGCTGTTTTTT.

The genes are TRBV29-1 and TRBJ2-7, with 12 positions matching TRBD1. CDR1 is SQVTM, CDR2 ANQGSEA, per germline. The ends lost 7 bases at V and 5 bases at J; junction bases unmatched: 3. This CDR3 spans 12 amino acids. The CDR3 sequence: CSGRDRGHEQYF. CDR3 sequence (DNA): TGCAGCGGCCGGGACAGGGGGCACGAGCAGTACTTC.

The rearrangement links TRBV5-1 to TRBJ2-7, with D tentatively TRBD2 (6 bases). V was pared by 7 bases and J by 6 bases, with 20 bases between. This CDR3 spans 14 amino acids. The germline CDR1 and CDR2 sequences are SGHRS and YFSETQ. CDR3: CASQAGTGSGEQYF. CDR3 sequence (DNA): TGCGCCAGCCAGGCGGGGACGGGATCCGGCGAGCAGTACTTC.

The chain uses TRBV27 and TRBJ1-2; D gene unclear. The CDR3 loop spans 14 amino acids. Germline V gene lookup returns CDR1 MNHEY and CDR2 SMNVEV (reference sequence). Trimming pared 2 bases from V and 4 bases from J, leaving 11 bases between. The CDR3 bases are TGTGCCAGCAGTTTACGTTATACTAGCTATGGCTACACCTTC. Its translation: CASSLRYTSYGYTF.

This chain joins TRBV6-5 and TRBJ2-1; D is possibly TRBD2 (5 bases). The CDR3 runs to 15 residues. The V end was cut by 2 bases, the J end by 0 bases, with 8 bases between. Looked up from germline, CDR1 is MNHEY and CDR2 is SVGAGI. The CDR3 region has the DNA TGTGCCAGCAGTTACGAAGGGAGCTCCTACAATGAGCAGTTCTTC. This codes for CASSYEGSSYNEQFF.

This chain uses TRBV4-1 with TRBJ2-1; 9 bases are a match to TRBD2. Germline-derived CDR1 and CDR2 are MGHRA and YSYEKL. The junction had 7 bases not matched to a gene; V was cut back by 3 bases and J by 7 bases. The CDR3 runs 15 residues. The CDR3 loop is CASSHLAGAGNEQFF. In DNA form, the CDR3 reads TGCGCCAGCAGCCACTTAGCGGGAGCTGGGAATGAGCAGTTCTTC.

This clone has just a few counts. The chain recombines TRBV11-3 with TRBJ2-7; possible D gene TRBD1, 5 bases. Germline V CDR1 and CDR2: SGHNT, YENEEA. The CDR3 contains 14 residues. The V gene lost 4 bases and the J gene lost 4 bases, with 14 bases spanning the gap. For the CDR3, the DNA is TGTGCCAGCAGCTCAGTGGACACTTTTTACGAGCAGTACTTC. It is translated as CASSSVDTFYEQYF.

This chain connects TRBV28 to TRBJ2-1, with 10 nucleotides matching TRBD2. V lost 3 bases, J lost 8 bases, and 4 bases stayed unmatched. CDR3 length: 14 amino acids. Germline lookup yields CDR1 MDHEN and CDR2 SYDVKM. The CDR3 here is CASSLSSGGYEQFF. In nucleotides, the CDR3 is TGTGCCAGCAGTTTGTCTAGCGGGGGCTATGAGCAGTTCTTC.

The rearrangement links TRBV27 to TRBJ2-7, with 7 bases matching TRBD1. With 6 bases clipped from V and 7 bases from J, the junction kept 18 bases outside the gene matches. The CDR3 is 16 amino acids. Germline CDR1 is MNHEY and CDR2 is SMNVEV (reference sequence). Here the CDR3 reads CASSHYPQRDSEEQYF. For the CDR3, the DNA is TGTGCCAGCAGCCATTACCCCCAGAGGGACAGTGAAGAGCAGTACTTC.

The chain has TRBV5-1 and TRBJ1-1, with D hard to call. The CDR3 loop spans 17 amino acids. V lost 0 bases, J lost 2 bases, and 17 bases lay in between. Germline V CDR1 and CDR2: SGHRS, YFSETQ. CDR3 nucleotides: TGCGCCAGCAGCTTGGTGTCCTTTATTGGCCGAAACACTGAAGCTTTCTTT. Protein: CASSLVSFIGRNTEAFF.

The chain employs TRBV5-1 and TRBJ1-1, with no clear D. Trimming stripped 7 bases from V and 1 base from J, with 14 bases between. CDR1 SGHRS and CDR2 YFSETQ come from the germline V gene. The CDR3 consists of 14 residues. CDR3 in amino acids: CASCLGEPNTEAFF. CDR3 in DNA: TGCGCCAGCTGTTTGGGAGAGCCGAACACTGAAGCTTTCTTT.

In the case of this clone: At the DNA level, this CDR3 is encoded by other sequences in the same sample as well. The chain employs TRBV5-6 and TRBJ2-7; 7 bases are shared with TRBD1. The CDR3 spans 14 residues. V gave up 4 bases and J gave up 3 bases; unmatched junction bases: 7. CDR1 SGHDT and CDR2 YYEEEE come from the germline V gene. CDR3 bases: TGTGCCAGCAGCCTGGGGGACAGTAGCTACGAGCAGTACTTC. It codes for CASSLGDSSYEQYF.

The chain joins TRBV27 to TRBJ1-2; TRBD1 is a possible D gene (5 bases). This CDR3 contains 12 residues. Germline V CDR1 and CDR2: MNHEY, SMNVEV (reference sequence). V lost 0 bases, J lost 7 bases, and 6 bases lay in between. The CDR3 coding sequence is TGTGCCAGCAGTTTATCGGGGGGTGGCTACACCTTC. This gives the protein CASSLSGGGYTF.